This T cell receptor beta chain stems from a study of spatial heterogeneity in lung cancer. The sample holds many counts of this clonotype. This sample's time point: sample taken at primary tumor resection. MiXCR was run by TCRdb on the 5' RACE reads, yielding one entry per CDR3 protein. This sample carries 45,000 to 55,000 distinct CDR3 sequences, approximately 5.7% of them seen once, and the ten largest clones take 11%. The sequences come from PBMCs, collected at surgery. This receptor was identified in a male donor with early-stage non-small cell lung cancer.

The DNA of the CDR3 is TGTGCCAGCAGTAACAACCTCCAGGCTGAAAAACTGTTTTTT. Protein product: CASSNNLQAEKLFF. This chain uses TRBV2 with TRBJ1-4, with D hard to call. Trimming removed 5 bases at V and 7 bases at J, with 14 bases between. CDR1 SNHLY and CDR2 FYNNEI come from the germline V gene. CDR3 length equals 14 residues. The full variable domain, rest sourced from reference TRBV2 and TRBJ1-4, is EPEVTQTPSHQVTQMGQEVILRCVPISNHLYFYWYRQILGQKVEFLVSFYNNEISEKSEIFDDQFSVERPDGSNFTLKIRSTKLEDSAMYFCASSNNLQAEKLFFGSGTQLSVL.